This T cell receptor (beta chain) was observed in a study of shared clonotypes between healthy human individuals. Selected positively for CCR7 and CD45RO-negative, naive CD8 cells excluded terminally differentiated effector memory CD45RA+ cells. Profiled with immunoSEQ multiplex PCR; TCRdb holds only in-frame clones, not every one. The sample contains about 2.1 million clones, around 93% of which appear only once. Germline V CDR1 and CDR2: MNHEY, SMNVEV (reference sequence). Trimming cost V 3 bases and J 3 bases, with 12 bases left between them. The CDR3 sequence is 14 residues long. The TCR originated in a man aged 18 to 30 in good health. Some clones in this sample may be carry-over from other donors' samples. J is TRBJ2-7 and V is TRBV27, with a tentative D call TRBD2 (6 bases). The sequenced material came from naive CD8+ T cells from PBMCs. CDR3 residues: CASSFIAENYEQYF. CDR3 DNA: TGTGCCAGCAGTTTTATAGCGGAGAACTACGAGCAGTACTTC.